This TCR beta chain was recovered during a study of shared clonotypes between healthy human individuals. Overall study results and limits: Among non-shared clonotypes, generation probabilities were lower than among those shared by all four donors.

The protocol was immunoSEQ multiplex PCR, while the TCRdb copy is restricted to in-frame clones and leaves out a portion. The sample includes 2 million to 3 million clones, roughly 93% of them seen just once. About this clone: The antigen is undetermined.

Germline values: CDR1 SGHNT, CDR2 YYREEE (reference sequence). Trimming at V came to 7 bases and at J to 0 bases, leaving 10 bases not matched to a gene. The CDR3 consists of 17 residues. The sequence derives from a man aged 18 to 29 in good health. Some clones in this sample may be carry-over from other donors' samples. The gene calls are TRBV5-4 and TRBJ2-3, with TRBD2 matching 11 bases. Input material: naive CD4+ T cells from PBMCs. Subset denoted: CD45RA+ positively selected. CDR3 amino acids: CASLRRLAGGSTDTQYF. The CDR3 DNA reads TGTGCCAGCCTCCGGCGGCTAGCGGGAGGTAGCACAGATACGCAGTATTTT.